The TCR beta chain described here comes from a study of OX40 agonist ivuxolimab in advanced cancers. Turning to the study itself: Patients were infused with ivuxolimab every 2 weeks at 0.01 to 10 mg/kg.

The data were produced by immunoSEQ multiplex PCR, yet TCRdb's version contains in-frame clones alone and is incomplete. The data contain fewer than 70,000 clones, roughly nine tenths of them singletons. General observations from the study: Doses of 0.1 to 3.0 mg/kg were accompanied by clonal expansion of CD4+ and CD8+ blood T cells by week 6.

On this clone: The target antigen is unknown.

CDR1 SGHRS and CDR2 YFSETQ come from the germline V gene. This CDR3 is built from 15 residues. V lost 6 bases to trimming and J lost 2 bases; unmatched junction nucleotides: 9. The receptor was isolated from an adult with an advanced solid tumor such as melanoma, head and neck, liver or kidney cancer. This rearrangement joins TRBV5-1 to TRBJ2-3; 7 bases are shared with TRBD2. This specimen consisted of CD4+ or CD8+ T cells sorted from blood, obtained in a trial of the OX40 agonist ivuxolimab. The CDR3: CASTKASGNTDTQYF. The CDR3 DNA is TGCGCCAGCACTAAGGCCAGCGGGAACACAGATACGCAGTATTTT. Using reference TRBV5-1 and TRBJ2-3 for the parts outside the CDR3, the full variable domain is KAGVTQTPRYLIKTRGQQVTLSCSPISGHRSVSWYQQTPGQGLQFLFEYFSETQRNKGNFPGRFSGRQFSNSRSEMNVSTLELGDSALYLCASTKASGNTDTQYFGPGTRLTVL.